This T cell receptor (beta chain) was recovered during a study of cytomegalovirus exposure and HLA in healthy donors. The PCR had 60 Vbeta and 13 Jbeta primers. Produced via immunoSEQ multiplex PCR; TCRdb's table is partial and in-frame only. The data hold roughly 200,000 clones, with approximately 80% observed a single time. V dropped 1 base and J dropped 1 base, with 8 bases sitting between them. From germline, CDR1 is SGHTA and CDR2 FQGNSA. CDR3 length equals 15 residues. Sequences were obtained from PBMCs. The receptor comes from a woman in her 30s in good health and CMV-seronegative. This sequence joins TRBV7-2 and TRBJ1-3; tentative D call: TRBD1 (5 bases). CDR3 nucleotide sequence: TGTGCCAGCAGCTTAGGTGGGGGGTCTGGAAACACCATATATTTT. Translation: CASSLGGGSGNTIYF.